The 32 T cell receptor beta chains below were found in one sample sequenced in a study of T cell responses to AZD1222 COVID-19 vaccine. Sequenced by immunoSEQ multiplex PCR; TCRdb stores in-frame clones only, minus some. The data show roughly 150,000 clones, with approximately 94% seen just once and around 5.4% held by the top ten. This specimen was peripheral blood, taken on day 0 of AZD1222 vaccination. All receptors derive from an adult in good health.

The gene calls are TRBV19 and TRBJ1-1, with D tentatively TRBD1 (5 bases). V was trimmed by 3 bases and J by 2 bases, leaving 13 bases between them. Germline CDR1 and CDR2: LNHDA and SQIVND (reference sequence). The CDR3 is made up of 15 amino acids. This CDR3 reads CASSIDGGTNTEAFF. The CDR3 DNA reads as TGTGCCAGTAGTATTGACGGGGGGACTAACACTGAAGCTTTCTTT.

This chain uses TRBV15 with TRBJ2-2, with D possibly matching TRBD1 (6 bases). Looked up from germline, CDR1 is LNHNV and CDR2 is YYDKDF (reference sequence). V lost 1 base and J lost 8, with 17 bases in between. This CDR3 has 16 amino acids. This chain's CDR3 is CATSRGAPGAEGELFF. CDR3 coding DNA: TGTGCCACCAGCAGAGGGGCTCCAGGGGCGGAAGGGGAGCTGTTTTTT.

This chain uses TRBV27 with TRBJ1-5; 10 nucleotides match TRBD1. This CDR3 has 15 amino acids. Trimming removed 4 bases from V and 7 bases from J; junction bases left unmatched: 7. CDR1 and CDR2 (germline): MNHEY, SMNVEV (reference sequence). CDR3 in amino acids: CASSSQTGGRQPQHF. The DNA of the CDR3 is TGTGCCAGCAGTTCCCAGACAGGGGGCAGGCAGCCCCAGCATTTT.

The gene calls are TRBV5-4 and TRBJ2-7; possibly TRBD2 for D (5 bases). This CDR3 spans 14 amino acids. V was trimmed by 2 bases and J by 0 bases, leaving 9 bases between them. CDR1 and CDR2 from the germline V gene are SGHNT and YYREEE (reference sequence). CDR3 in amino acids: CASSFYGVSYEQYF. The CDR3 DNA sequence: TGTGCCAGCAGCTTTTACGGGGTCTCCTACGAGCAGTACTTC. The whole variable domain, remainder taken from reference TRBV5-4 and TRBJ2-7, is ETGVTQSPTHLIKTRGQQVTLRCSSQSGHNTVSWYQQALGQGPQFIFQYYREEENGRGNFPPRFSGLQFPNYSSELNVNALELDDSALYLCASSFYGVSYEQYFGPGTRLTVT.

The chain is built from TRBV24-1 and TRBJ1-1, with unresolved D. The CDR3 covers 14 residues. CDR1 is KGHDR and CDR2 is SFDVKD in the germline V gene. Trimming pared 5 bases from V and 2 bases from J, leaving 11 bases between. CDR3 DNA sequence: TGTGCCACCAGTGCCCTTAGGGTAAACACTGAAGCTTTCTTT. Translating gives CATSALRVNTEAFF.

The CDR3 nucleotides are TGTGCCAGCAGCTTAGACGGGAGGTCCCACAATGAGCAGTTCTTC. Protein: CASSLDGRSHNEQFF. The chain joins TRBV7-8 to TRBJ2-1; TRBD2 matches 7 bases. Germline loops: CDR1 SGHVS, CDR2 FQNEAQ. The CDR3 length is 15 residues. With 1 base clipped from V and 5 bases from J, the junction kept 5 bases outside the gene matches.

This rearrangement joins TRBV9 to TRBJ2-5; TRBD2 matches at 12 bases. The CDR3 sequence is 16 residues long. V was clipped by 3 bases and J by 1 base; unmatched bases: 4. CDR1 and CDR2 (germline): SGDLS, YYNGEE. The CDR3 protein is CASSAASGGGQETQYF. The CDR3, as DNA: TGTGCCAGCAGCGCGGCTAGCGGGGGGGGCCAAGAGACCCAGTACTTC.

V gene TRBV11-3 combines with J gene TRBJ1-5; no clear D gene. Germline CDR1 is SGHNT and CDR2 is YENEEA. The CDR3 totals 16 residues. V was shortened by 5 bases and J by 3 bases, with 17 bases between the two germline ends. CDR3 loop: CASSQRAERDNQPQHF. Written as DNA, the CDR3 is TGTGCCAGCAGCCAAAGGGCCGAACGGGACAATCAGCCCCAGCATTTT.

This rearrangement joins TRBV13 to TRBJ2-2; D call uncertain. The CDR3 consists of 12 residues. Trimming took off 3 bases at V and 5 bases at J, with 4 bases between the two ends. CDR1 and CDR2 from the germline V gene are PRHDT and FYEKMQ (reference sequence). The CDR3: CASSLGTGELFF. Written as DNA, the CDR3 is TGTGCCAGCAGCTTGGGGACCGGGGAGCTGTTTTTT.

This chain connects TRBV6-5 to TRBJ2-3; D possibly matches TRBD1 or TRBD2 (5 bases each). CDR3 length: 14 residues. Trimming took 7 bases from V and 2 from J, leaving 13 bases between them. Germline CDR1 and CDR2: MNHEY and SVGAGI. The CDR3 DNA follows: TGTGCCAGCAAGACGGGACCGTCCACAGATACGCAGTATTTT. Translation: CASKTGPSTDTQYF.

The chain couples TRBV28 to TRBJ1-2; 8 bases map to TRBD1. This CDR3 comprises 15 residues. Per the germline V gene, CDR1 is MDHEN and CDR2 is SYDVKM. After removal of 1 base from V and 4 bases from J, the junction contained 5 bases not matched to a gene. The CDR3 DNA reads TGTGCCAGCAGTTTATTGGACAGGGTGCCCTATGGCTACACCTTC. Translating gives CASSLLDRVPYGYTF.

This chain joins TRBV5-5 and TRBJ2-5, with a possible D match to TRBD1 (8 bases). The germline CDR1 and CDR2 sequences are SGHKS and YYEKEE (reference sequence). The CDR3 totals 16 residues. Trimming pared 3 bases from V and 4 bases from J, leaving 19 bases between. CDR3 bases: TGTGCCAGCAGCTCCCCACAGGGGGGGGTCAGAGAGACCCAGTACTTC. This encodes CASSSPQGGVRETQYF. Based on the CDR3 plus reference TRBV5-5 and TRBJ2-5, the full variable domain is DAGVTQSPTHLIKTRGQQVTLRCSPISGHKSVSWYQQVLGQGPQFIFQYYEKEERGRGNFPDRFSARQFPNYSSELNVNALLLGDSALYLCASSSPQGGVRETQYFGPGTRLLVL.

The chain is built from TRBV19 and TRBJ2-1; D is unclear. The CDR3 length is 13 residues. From germline, CDR1 is LNHDA and CDR2 SQIVND (reference sequence). Deletions cut 6 bases from V and 7 bases from J, with 13 bases between. DNA of the CDR3: TGTGCCAGTAGCTCCAACCTGGGGAATGAGCAGTTCTTC. This sequence encodes CASSSNLGNEQFF.

The rearrangement links TRBV3-1 (or the pseudogene TRBV3-2) to TRBJ1-3, with a tentative D call TRBD1 (5 bases). V lost 6 bases and J lost 4, with 13 bases in between. The CDR3 extends over 14 amino acids. Per the germline V gene, CDR1 is LGHDT and CDR2 is YNNKEL (reference sequence). CDR3 DNA: TGTGCCAGCAGGAAAGGGGAGACAGGAAACACCATATATTTT. This codes for CASRKGETGNTIYF.

V and J are TRBV7-2 and TRBJ1-5; the D is unclear. The CDR3 consists of 13 residues. Trimming removed 5 bases at V and 7 bases at J, with 12 bases between. Germline V gene lookup returns CDR1 SGHTA and CDR2 FQGNSA. CDR3 in DNA: TGTGCCAGCAGCGCGGGGATGGGGCAGCCCCAGCATTTT. Protein: CASSAGMGQPQHF. Together with reference TRBV7-2 and TRBJ1-5, the CDR3 gives the full variable domain: GAGVSQSPSNKVTEKGKDVELRCDPISGHTALYWYRQSLGQGLEFLIYFQGNSAPDKSGLPSDRFSAERTGGSVSTLTIQRTQQEDSAVYLCASSAGMGQPQHFGDGTRLSIL.

The CDR3 loop reads CASSSVLAGAGEQYF. The CDR3 coding sequence is TGTGCCAGCAGCTCCGTACTAGCGGGAGCTGGTGAGCAGTACTTC. The rearrangement joins TRBV28 to TRBJ2-7, with 11 positions matching TRBD2. CDR3 length: 15 residues. Germline CDR1 reads MDHEN; CDR2 reads SYDVKM. V shed 6 bases and J 7 bases; nucleotides not matched to a gene: 11. The full variable domain, its missing parts supplied by reference TRBV28 and TRBJ2-7, is DVKVTQSSRYLVKRTGEKVFLECVQDMDHENMFWYRQDPGLGLRLIYFSYDVKMKEKGDIPEGYSVSREKKERFSLILESASTNQTSMYLCASSSVLAGAGEQYFGPGTRLTVT.

The rearrangement links TRBV27 to TRBJ2-7, with TRBD2 as a possible D gene (5 bases). Trimming removed 3 bases at V and 10 bases at J, with 16 bases between. CDR3 length: 13 amino acids. Germline loops: CDR1 MNHEY, CDR2 SMNVEV (reference sequence). CDR3 sequence: CASSFRQDLPQYF. CDR3 DNA: TGTGCCAGCAGTTTTAGGCAGGACTTACCCCAGTACTTC.

The chain carries TRBV5-4 and TRBJ2-1; D remains unclear. V lost 4 bases and J lost 1, with 9 bases in between. There are 14 residues in the CDR3. Germline V CDR1 and CDR2: SGHNT, YYREEE (reference sequence). CDR3 bases: TGTGCCAGCAGCCTGCCTGGGTCCTACAATGAGCAGTTCTTC. Protein sequence: CASSLPGSYNEQFF.

This clone was counted a single time. The chain is built from TRBV5-1 and TRBJ2-1; TRBD2 matches at 14 bases. With V trimmed by 0 bases and J by 4 bases, 3 bases remained unmatched. The CDR3 length is 17 residues. Germline lookup yields CDR1 SGHRS and CDR2 YFSETQ. CDR3 sequence reads: CASSLEGLAGEYNEQFF. CDR3 sequence (DNA): TGCGCCAGCAGCTTGGAGGGACTAGCGGGAGAATACAATGAGCAGTTCTTC.

The chain employs TRBV6-5 and TRBJ2-1; tentatively, D is TRBD1 (6 bases). Germline CDR1 is MNHEY and CDR2 is SVGAGI. Trimming removed 8 bases from V and 4 bases from J, with 12 bases in between. The CDR3 has 13 amino acids. The DNA for the CDR3 is TGTGCCAGCGGCGAACAGGGTTACAATGAGCAGTTCTTC. It is translated as CASGEQGYNEQFF.

This chain links TRBV5-1 with TRBJ1-1, with D perhaps matching TRBD1 (5 bases). V was pared by 3 bases and J by 0 bases, with 21 bases between. The CDR3 runs 18 residues. CDR1 is SGHRS and CDR2 is YFSETQ in the germline V gene. CDR3 loop: CASSSHTPGTVMNTEAFF. The CDR3 DNA is TGCGCCAGCAGCTCACACACCCCCGGGACGGTAATGAACACTGAAGCTTTCTTT.

The chain carries TRBV30 and TRBJ2-1, with D hard to call. The CDR3 is 12 amino acids. The germline V gene has CDR1 GTSNPN and CDR2 SVGIG (reference sequence). Between the trimmed V and J ends, which lost 2 bases and 10 bases, there was a span of 12 bases. CDR3 nucleotides: TGTGCCTGGAGTCCCGGACGGAGCGAGCAGTTCTTC. Translating gives CAWSPGRSEQFF.

The chain employs TRBV21-1 and TRBJ2-6. TRBV21-1 is a pseudogene. The CDR3 runs to 17 residues. CDR3 nucleotide sequence: TGTGCCAGCAGCAAACATGGCAGCCAATCTGGGGCCAACGTCCTGACTTTC. Protein product: CASSKHGSQSGANVLTF.

This chain joins TRBV19 and TRBJ2-7; the D gene is possibly TRBD1 (6 bases). Germline values: CDR1 LNHDA, CDR2 SQIVND (reference sequence). Trimming took off 2 bases at V and 0 bases at J, with 14 bases between the two ends. The CDR3 has 16 residues. The CDR3: CASSIFWQGSSYEQYF. The CDR3 nucleotides read TGTGCCAGTAGTATATTTTGGCAGGGGAGCTCCTACGAGCAGTACTTC.

J is TRBJ1-6 and V is TRBV5-1, with D perhaps matching TRBD1 (6 bases). V was shortened by 0 bases and J by 7 bases, with 14 bases between the two germline ends. Germline loops: CDR1 SGHRS, CDR2 YFSETQ. The CDR3 length is 16 residues. The CDR3 DNA reads as TGCGCCAGCAGCTTGGAGGGGGGAGGTTGGAATTCACCCCTCCACTTT. Translated, it gives CASSLEGGGWNSPLHF.

The V and J genes are TRBV4-2 and TRBJ1-2; TRBD1 is a possible D gene (5 bases). The V gene's germline CDR1 is LGHNA and CDR2 YNFKEQ. This CDR3 is 15 amino acids long. Trimming left V 4 bases short and J 2 bases short, with 14 bases between. Here the CDR3 reads CASSRGTQGNYGYTF. Written as DNA, the CDR3 is TGTGCCAGCAGCCGGGGAACCCAGGGAAACTATGGCTACACCTTC.

This clone has more than one count but fewer than ten. The genes are TRBV4-1 and TRBJ1-6, with D possibly being TRBD1 (5 bases). The ends were cut back, 0 bases at V and 7 bases at J, with 19 bases in the middle. The CDR3 contains 18 residues. Germline CDR1 MGHRA, CDR2 YSYEKL. CDR3 DNA: TGCGCCAGCAGCCAAGAGATGCAGGGCTTCTCGGAAAATTCACCCCTCCACTTT. Its protein product is CASSQEMQGFSENSPLHF.

The rearrangement joins TRBV7-2 to TRBJ2-7, with D perhaps matching TRBD1 (5 bases). Germline values: CDR1 SGHTA, CDR2 FQGNSA. Deletions cut 0 bases from V and 6 bases from J, with 9 bases between. The CDR3 spans 13 residues. CDR3 coding DNA: TGTGCCAGCAGCTTAGCTGTAAGGGGCGAGCAGTACTTC. This sequence encodes CASSLAVRGEQYF.

The gene calls are TRBV30 and TRBJ1-4, with 8 positions matching TRBD1. Trimming took 6 bases from V and 7 from J; bases not matched to a gene: 7. The CDR3 totals 13 residues. CDR1 GTSNPN and CDR2 SVGIG come from the germline V gene (reference sequence). CDR3 region: CACRTGGSEKLFF. The CDR3, as DNA: TGTGCCTGCCGAACAGGGGGGAGTGAAAAACTGTTTTTT.

This chain connects TRBV29-1 to TRBJ1-2; D is perhaps TRBD1 (5 bases). V shed 3 bases and J shed 4 bases, with 12 bases lying between them. Germline loops: CDR1 SQVTM, CDR2 ANQGSEA. The CDR3 loop spans 13 amino acids. CDR3 in DNA: TGCAGCGTTGATGGGGGAGTTCGCTATGGCTACACCTTC. The encoded protein is CSVDGGVRYGYTF. The entire variable domain, with the rest obtained from reference TRBV29-1 and TRBJ1-2, is as follows: SAVISQKPSRDICQRGTSLTIQCQVDSQVTMMFWYRQQPGQSLTLIATANQGSEATYESGFVIDKFPISRPNLTFSTLTVSNMSPEDSSIYLCSVDGGVRYGYTFGSGTRLTVV.

With respect to this clone: Other DNA sequences of this sample code for an identical CDR3. This chain uses TRBV7-9 with TRBJ1-1; no reliable D call. CDR3 size: 12 residues. Looked up from germline, CDR1 is SEHNR and CDR2 is FQNEAQ (reference sequence). V shed 3 bases and J shed 1 base, with 3 bases lying between them. The CDR3 region has the DNA TGTGCCAGCAGCTTCGGGAACACTGAAGCTTTCTTT. Its protein is CASSFGNTEAFF.

The genes are TRBV6-5 and TRBJ1-1; TRBD1 might be the D (6 bases). V was shortened by 5 bases and J by 2 bases, with 9 bases between the two germline ends. CDR1 MNHEY and CDR2 SVGAGI come from the germline V gene. The CDR3 spans 13 residues. The CDR3 DNA reads TGTGCCAGCAGTCGGACAGTAAACACTGAAGCTTTCTTT. It specifies CASSRTVNTEAFF.